The sequence of this T cell receptor beta chain was determined in a study of shared clonotypes between healthy human individuals. The material for each subset, its genomic DNA, was split evenly across several immunoSEQ plates. Measured with immunoSEQ multiplex PCR; TCRdb has only the in-frame clones, and not every one. This sample carries 330,000 or so clones, approximately 79% of them seen once, and the ten largest clones take about 9.3%. Germline V CDR1 and CDR2: SGHVS, FNYEAQ. V was cut by 0 bases and J by 0 bases, with 9 bases left in between. The CDR3 runs to 16 residues. Healthy and HIV-negative, the adult donors had no recent acute infections or vaccinations. Only Caucasian adults living in Nashville, Tennessee made up the donor group.

This sequence was found in a man aged 25 to 45 in good health. The sequenced sample consisted of memory CD4+ T cells sorted from blood. Subset in this sample: CD45RA-negative fraction. The V and J genes are TRBV7-6 and TRBJ2-1; maybe TRBD2 (6 bases). The CDR3 region has the DNA TGTGCCAGCAGCTTAGCAGGGACTCTCTCCTACAATGAGCAGTTCTTC. It is translated as CASSLAGTLSYNEQFF.